This TCR beta chain was identified during a study of Graves' ophthalmopathy and Graves' hyperthyroidism. The CDR3 is 15 residues long. V shed 0 bases and J shed 4 bases, with 10 bases lying between them. Germline V gives CDR1 MNHEY, CDR2 SVGAGI. TCR beta CDR3 amplification used RNA transcripts. Scientists carried out first-round RT-PCR using HTBI primers and then a second-round multiplex PCR. TCRdb passed the multiplex PCR reads through MiXCR, listing each CDR3 protein once. Of about 400,000 distinct CDR3 sequences detected, around 19% appear once; the ten largest clones hold around 1.6%. This chain connects TRBV6-5 to TRBJ1-3; D unclear. The TCR comes from a woman aged 18 to 35 with Graves' ophthalmopathy. Sample: peripheral blood. The CDR3 loop reads CASSYSPSSGNTIYF. In DNA, the CDR3 is TGTGCCAGCAGTTACTCGCCCAGCTCCGGAAACACCATATATTTT.